The T cell receptor (beta chain) described here comes from a study of CD8 T cells in ankylosing spondylitis. Library preparation for TCR beta used quantitative 5'-RACE with molecular barcodes. TCRdb re-derived calls from the 5' RACE reads in MiXCR, one entry per CDR3 protein. The sample holds about 69,000 distinct CDR3 sequences, less than 6% seen once. This clonotype was seen only a few times. CDR3 length equals 14 residues. Trimming took off 6 bases at V and 3 bases at J, with 14 bases between the two ends. Germline values: CDR1 SQVTM, CDR2 ANQGSEA. This receptor was obtained from a male donor with ankylosing spondylitis or in good health (not recorded which). The gene calls are TRBV29-1 and TRBJ2-2; a possible D gene is TRBD1 (6 bases). Sequenced sample: blood, either unsorted or a sorted T cell fraction (not recorded which). The CDR3 coding sequence is TGCAGCGTAAGACAGGTGGAGGACACCGGGGAGCTGTTTTTT. Amino acid sequence: CSVRQVEDTGELFF.